The T cell receptor (beta chain) described here comes from a study of blood T cell repertoires in COVID-19. Overall study: The study drew acute and convalescent COVID-19 samples from the United States, Italy and Spain. Nucleic acid was either cDNA or gDNA, and it came from T cells, B-cell-depleted T cells, or PBMCs.

Per the study methods: Nucleated cell number was recorded as an estimate derived from reference gene primer amplification. Some clones are missing from TCRdb's copy, which holds only in-frame ones; the method was immunoSEQ multiplex PCR. V and J calls and clone size follow that table, whereas D and trimming were derived from the DNA. This table has hundreds of thousands of clones, over 75% appearing once. Seattle-derived patients entered the study during active infection and were followed longitudinally. Trimming removed 0 bases from V and 6 bases from J; junction bases left unmatched: 2. The CDR3 totals 14 residues. The germline V gene encodes CDR1 MDHEN and CDR2 SYDVKM.

This receptor was identified in a woman in her sixties or seventies with COVID-19, enrolled during active disease. The chain links TRBV28 to TRBJ2-7; TRBD1 aligns across 10 bases. Sequences were obtained from peripheral blood. As DNA, the CDR3 is TGTGCCAGCAGTTTATGGGGACAGGGGTCCGAGCAGTACTTC. Protein product: CASSLWGQGSEQYF.